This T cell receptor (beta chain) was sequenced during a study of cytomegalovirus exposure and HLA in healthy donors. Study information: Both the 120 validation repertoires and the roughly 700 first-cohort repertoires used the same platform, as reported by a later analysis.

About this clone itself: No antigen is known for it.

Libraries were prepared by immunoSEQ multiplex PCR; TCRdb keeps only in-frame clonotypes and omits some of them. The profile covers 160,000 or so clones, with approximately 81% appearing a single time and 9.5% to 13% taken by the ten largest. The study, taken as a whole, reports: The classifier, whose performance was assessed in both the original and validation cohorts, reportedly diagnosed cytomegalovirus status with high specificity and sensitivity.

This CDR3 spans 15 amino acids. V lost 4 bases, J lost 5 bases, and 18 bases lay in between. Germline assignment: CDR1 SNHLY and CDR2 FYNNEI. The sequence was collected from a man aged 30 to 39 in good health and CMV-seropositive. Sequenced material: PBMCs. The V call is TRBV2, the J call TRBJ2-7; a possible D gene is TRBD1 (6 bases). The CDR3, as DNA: TGTGCCAGCAGTGTACTACAGGGCTCAAACAACGAGCAGTACTTC. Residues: CASSVLQGSNNEQYF.